This T cell receptor (beta chain) was identified during a study of T cells in Graves' hyperthyroidism and ophthalmopathy. V shed 6 bases and J shed 2 bases, with 17 bases lying between them. The CDR3 is 15 residues long. The germline CDR1 and CDR2 sequences are SGHAT and FQNNGV. This clonotype was seen repeatedly, ten times or more. The target antigen is unknown. Study findings and constraints: A model of 13 V-J features distinguished ophthalmopathy from stable hyperthyroidism.

Diagnoses were made from clinical symptoms, serum measures (thyroxine and TRAb), thyroid ultrasound and orbital computed tomography. TCR beta CDR3 regions were amplified from RNA. In the first-round RT-PCR of the TCR CDR3, the HTBI primer set was used. TCRdb re-called the multiplex PCR reads with MiXCR, one entry per CDR3 protein. The data contain fewer than 650,000 distinct CDR3 sequences, around 13% of them singletons. The specimen was blood. The V gene is TRBV11-2, the J gene TRBJ2-7, with D perhaps matching TRBD1 or TRBD2 (6 bases each). The clonotype was recovered from a woman aged 25 to 45 with Graves' hyperthyroidism that later progressed to Graves' ophthalmopathy. The CDR3: CASSRGAGRTYEQYF. The CDR3 nucleotides read TGTGCCAGCAGTAGGGGGGCAGGGAGAACCTACGAGCAGTACTTC.